Shown below are 16 T cell receptor beta chains from a single sample sequenced in a study of shared clonotypes between healthy human individuals. Assay: immunoSEQ multiplex PCR; the TCRdb copy retains only in-frame clones and omits some. The sample consists of 1.4 million or so clones, approximately 98.5% of them appearing once. The material sequenced was naive CD4+ T cells sorted from blood. Specified subset: CD45RA+ positively selected. These receptors were obtained from a man younger than 40 in good health.

Points on this clone: Distinct nucleotide sequences in the sample also encode this CDR3. V gene TRBV6-5 combines with J gene TRBJ2-3, with D maybe TRBD1 (6 bases). From germline, CDR1 is MNHEY and CDR2 SVGAGI. V was pared by 2 bases and J by 2 bases, with 11 bases between. This CDR3 contains 15 residues. The CDR3 loop is CASSYGGGLTDTQYF. The CDR3, as DNA: TGTGCCAGCAGTTACGGGGGCGGGCTCACAGATACGCAGTATTTT.

The count of this clone is one. The chain couples TRBV4-3 to TRBJ2-1, with TRBD1 matching 10 bases. Germline V gene sequence: CDR1 LGHNA, CDR2 YSLEER. This CDR3 is 16 amino acids long. With 0 bases clipped from V and 8 bases from J, the junction kept 7 bases outside the gene matches. The CDR3 nucleotides read TGCGCCAGCAGCCAAGATGGTGGGACAGGGGTAGATGAGCAGTTCTTC. Translation: CASSQDGGTGVDEQFF.

The V call is TRBV6-5, the J call TRBJ2-7; D gene unclear. V was clipped by 6 bases and J by 2 bases, with 11 bases between them. Germline CDR1 and CDR2: MNHEY and SVGAGI. This CDR3 spans 13 amino acids. DNA of the CDR3: TGTGCCAGCAGCGTAATTGGACCCTACGAGCAGTACTTC. Amino acids: CASSVIGPYEQYF.

This chain links TRBV9 with TRBJ1-1, with D possibly TRBD1 on 5 matching bases. V was shortened by 4 bases and J by 0 bases, with 10 bases between the two germline ends. The CDR3 length is 14 residues. Germline V CDR1 and CDR2: SGDLS, YYNGEE. The CDR3 is CASSKGAVNTEAFF. DNA of the CDR3: TGTGCCAGCAGCAAAGGGGCCGTGAACACTGAAGCTTTCTTT. Full variable domain (outside the CDR3, taken from reference TRBV9 and TRBJ1-1): DSGVTQTPKHLITATGQRVTLRCSPRSGDLSVYWYQQSLDQGLQFLIQYYNGEERAKGNILERFSAQQFPDLHSELNLSSLELGDSALYFCASSKGAVNTEAFFGQGTRLTVV.

The chain links TRBV5-1 to TRBJ2-7; TRBD1 aligns across 9 bases. With V trimmed by 1 base and J by 5 bases, 13 bases remained unmatched. Germline values: CDR1 SGHRS, CDR2 YFSETQ. This CDR3 region has 17 residues. The CDR3 sequence: CASSLLPLTGGKDEQYF. The CDR3 nucleotides read TGCGCCAGCAGCTTGCTCCCCCTAACAGGGGGCAAGGACGAGCAGTACTTC.

The chain recombines TRBV18 with TRBJ2-1, with D possibly TRBD1 on 6 matching bases. This CDR3 is built from 14 residues. V dropped 5 bases and J dropped 4 bases, with 12 bases sitting between them. CDR1 KGHSH and CDR2 LQKENI come from the germline V gene. The CDR3 bases are TGTGCCAGCTCAACCCAGGGGCGGTACAATGAGCAGTTCTTC. Residues: CASSTQGRYNEQFF.

The chain uses TRBV11-2 and TRBJ2-5; 8 bases map to TRBD1. Germline values: CDR1 SGHAT, CDR2 FQNNGV. Trimming at V came to 5 bases and at J to 4 bases, leaving 3 bases not matched to a gene. The CDR3 length is 13 residues. CDR3 region: CASSIGQGETQYF. The CDR3 region has the DNA TGTGCCAGCAGCATCGGACAGGGAGAGACCCAGTACTTC.

This chain links TRBV28 with TRBJ2-7; no clear D gene. Trimming shortened V by 2 bases and J by 2 bases, and 7 bases separated the two germline ends. This CDR3 comprises 13 residues. Germline assignment: CDR1 MDHEN and CDR2 SYDVKM. CDR3 amino acids: CASSLVSTYEQYF. The CDR3 nucleotides are TGTGCCAGCAGTTTAGTTTCTACCTACGAGCAGTACTTC.

This clone has just one count. The chain recombines TRBV10-3 with TRBJ2-1; no firm D call. The CDR3 totals 15 residues. Germline V lookup: CDR1 ENHRY, CDR2 SYGVKD. Trimming took off 7 bases at V and 0 bases at J, with 13 bases between the two ends. This chain's CDR3 is CAITRRQDSYNEQFF. CDR3 in DNA: TGTGCCATCACCCGTAGGCAGGACTCCTACAATGAGCAGTTCTTC.

The chain uses TRBV10-3 and TRBJ1-1; tentatively, D is TRBD1 (5 bases). The V gene lost 3 bases and the J gene lost 1 base, with 12 bases spanning the gap. This CDR3 has 15 amino acids. CDR1 and CDR2 from the germline V gene are ENHRY and SYGVKD. The CDR3 nucleotides read TGTGCCATCAGTGACTGGGGGACTGAGAACACTGAAGCTTTCTTT. It specifies CAISDWGTENTEAFF.

The chain employs TRBV19 and TRBJ1-1; possibly TRBD1 for D (6 bases). V shed 11 bases and J shed 0 bases, with 13 bases lying between them. Per germline, CDR1 LNHDA and CDR2 SQIVND (reference sequence). CDR3 length equals 13 residues. The DNA for the CDR3 is TGTGCCGCGGCGGAGGGGGTGAACACTGAAGCTTTCTTT. Protein sequence: CAAAEGVNTEAFF. The whole variable domain, remainder taken from reference TRBV19 and TRBJ1-1, is DGGITQSPKYLFRKEGQNVTLSCEQNLNHDAMYWYRQDPGQGLRLIYYSQIVNDFQKGDIAEGYSVSREKKESFPLTVTSAQKNPTAFYLCAAAEGVNTEAFFGQGTRLTVV.

This chain links TRBV29-1 with TRBJ2-7; 8 bases fit TRBD1. Germline CDR1 SQVTM, CDR2 ANQGSEA. V dropped 3 bases and J dropped 4; count of bases not matched to a gene: 8. This CDR3 spans 14 amino acids. The CDR3 DNA reads TGCAGCGTTGAGGAGGTCCAGGGGGCTTACGAGCAGTACTTC. Its protein is CSVEEVQGAYEQYF.

CDR3 nucleotides: TGTGCCAGCAGCTTTAGATCCTTCACAGATACGCAGTATTTT. Translating it yields CASSFRSFTDTQYF. This chain joins TRBV7-8 and TRBJ2-3; no definite D call. V lost 3 bases and J 2 bases, leaving 9 bases between the germline ends. This CDR3 has 14 amino acids. Germline V lookup: CDR1 SGHVS, CDR2 FQNEAQ.

The rearrangement joins TRBV29-1 to TRBJ1-5, with a possible D match to TRBD1 (6 bases). Trimming removed 4 bases from V and 4 bases from J, with 14 bases in between. CDR1 SQVTM and CDR2 ANQGSEA come from the germline V gene. CDR3 length: 14 residues. CDR3 coding DNA: TGCAGCGTTGTCCAGGGGTTGGGAAATCAGCCCCAGCATTTT. Translation gives CSVVQGLGNQPQHF.

Here the CDR3 DNA reads TGTGCCAGCAGCCCACGACTAGTGTTATACGAGCAGTACTTC. Translating gives CASSPRLVLYEQYF. This chain joins TRBV9 and TRBJ2-7; TRBD2 might be the D (6 bases). CDR1 SGDLS and CDR2 YYNGEE come from the germline V gene. The CDR3 covers 14 residues. Deletions cut 4 bases from V and 4 bases from J, with 15 bases between.

The rearrangement joins TRBV6-5 to TRBJ1-5, with D perhaps TRBD1 (6 bases). Germline V CDR1 and CDR2: MNHEY, SVGAGI. CDR3 length equals 13 residues. Trimming cost V 3 bases and J 7 bases, with 10 bases left between them. CDR3 nucleotides: TGTGCCAGCAGTTATAAACAGGGACAGCCCCAGCATTTT. Protein product: CASSYKQGQPQHF.